These 6 T cell receptor beta chains were sequenced from one sample in a study of blood T cell repertoires in COVID-19. Clones were read by immunoSEQ multiplex PCR, and TCRdb kept only the in-frame ones, dropping some. The sample holds approximately 97,000 clones; over 75% are singletons and the top ten take 1.5% to 2%. Sequenced: peripheral blood. The receptors stem from a man between 60 and 70 years old with acute or convalescent COVID-19.

The rearrangement uses TRBV20-1 and TRBJ1-2; 7 bases map to TRBD1. This CDR3 comprises 11 residues. Germline V CDR1 and CDR2: DFQATT, SNEGSKA (reference sequence). J was trimmed by 8 bases and V by 6 bases; bases with no gene match: 6. CDR3 residues: CSAPTGWGYTF. Written as DNA, the CDR3 is TGCAGTGCGCCGACAGGGTGGGGCTACACCTTC.

Notes on this clone: In the same sample, other DNA sequences code for this CDR3. The rearrangement joins TRBV5-1 to TRBJ1-1; D not resolved. In germline, CDR1 is SGHRS, CDR2 YFSETQ. V lost 4 bases to trimming and J lost 1 base, with 8 bases between them. The CDR3 consists of 13 residues. The CDR3 DNA is TGCGCCAGCAGCGATCAGGCGAACACTGAAGCTTTCTTT. Its translation: CASSDQANTEAFF.

The chain employs TRBV7-2 and TRBJ1-1; no clear D gene. V was cut by 0 bases and J by 7 bases, with 6 bases left in between. The CDR3 spans 12 residues. Looked up from germline, CDR1 is SGHTA and CDR2 is FQGNSA. CDR3 DNA: TGTGCCAGCAGCTTAGCGGCGGATGAAGCTTTCTTT. Protein sequence: CASSLAADEAFF.

The CDR3 DNA is TGTGCCAGCAGCTTTACAGGGGGGACTGAAGCTTTCTTT. It is translated as CASSFTGGTEAFF. J is TRBJ1-1 and V is TRBV5-4, with 8 bases fitting TRBD1. V was pared by 2 bases and J by 5 bases, with 2 bases of the junction left unmatched. The CDR3 has 13 residues. Per the germline V gene, CDR1 is SGHNT and CDR2 is YYREEE (reference sequence).

The CDR3: CASSFPGLAPETQYF. Here the CDR3 DNA reads TGTGCCAGTAGTTTTCCGGGACTAGCCCCAGAGACCCAGTACTTC. The V and J genes are TRBV19 and TRBJ2-5; the match to TRBD2 covers 9 bases. The CDR3 has 15 residues. Unmatched junction bases numbered 8, after V lost 5 bases and J lost 4 bases. Germline CDR1 is LNHDA and CDR2 is SQIVND (reference sequence).

The chain uses TRBV5-1 and TRBJ1-1; tentatively, D is TRBD1 (5 bases). The germline V gene encodes CDR1 SGHRS and CDR2 YFSETQ. CDR3 length: 13 residues. Trimming took off 6 bases at V and 3 bases at J, with 12 bases between the two ends. CDR3 sequence reads: CASKLIRDTEAFF. The DNA for the CDR3 is TGCGCCAGCAAACTTATCAGGGACACTGAAGCTTTCTTT.